The 8 T cell receptor beta chains below were found in one sample sequenced in a study of cytomegalovirus exposure and HLA in healthy donors. PCR involved 60 Vbeta and 13 Jbeta primers. Produced via immunoSEQ multiplex PCR; TCRdb's table is partial and in-frame only. Its table records some 110,000 clones. The sequencing input was PBMCs. The receptors shown here come from a man aged 35 to 55 in good health and CMV-seropositive.

The V and J genes are TRBV5-1 and TRBJ2-7; no definite D call. The ends were cut back, 0 bases at V and 2 bases at J, with 6 bases in the middle. The CDR3 contains 13 residues. CDR1 and CDR2 (germline): SGHRS, YFSETQ. DNA for the CDR3: TGCGCCAGCAGCTTGGGAGACACCTACGAGCAGTACTTC. Encoded protein: CASSLGDTYEQYF.

With regard to this clone: The identical CDR3 is also encoded by other nucleotide sequences in the sample. This chain joins TRBV10-3 and TRBJ2-7; a possible D gene is TRBD1 (6 bases). V was pared by 3 bases and J by 0 bases, with 9 bases between. The CDR3 consists of 14 residues. Germline V lookup: CDR1 ENHRY, CDR2 SYGVKD. DNA for the CDR3: TGTGCCATCAGTGAACAGGGTATCTCCTACGAGCAGTACTTC. This encodes CAISEQGISYEQYF.

This clone is identified as medium-sized (0.01 to 0.1%) from frequency. J is TRBJ2-1 and V is TRBV7-3; 12 nucleotides line up with TRBD2. CDR3 length: 16 amino acids. V gave up 5 bases and J gave up 8 bases; unmatched junction bases: 10. Per germline, CDR1 SGHTA and CDR2 FQGTGA. CDR3 nucleotide sequence: TGTGCCAGCAGCGCTCCTAGCGGGAGGGATAGAGATGAGCAGTTCTTC. Translated: CASSAPSGRDRDEQFF.

In DNA form, the CDR3 reads TGTGCCAGCAGCCAACTTGGGTCCGGGACAGGGATTTGGAGGACGCCAGATACGCAGTATTTT. As protein: CASSQLGSGTGIWRTPDTQYF. The chain combines TRBV14 with TRBJ2-3, with 9 bases identical to TRBD1. Germline V gene lookup returns CDR1 SGHDN and CDR2 FVKESK. The CDR3 runs 21 residues. V shed 2 bases, J shed 4 bases, and the junction held 22 bases outside the gene matches.

V is TRBV7-7 and J is TRBJ2-7, with D perhaps TRBD1 (5 bases). The CDR3 sequence is 14 residues long. Germline CDR1 and CDR2: SSHAT and FNYEAQ (reference sequence). Between the trimmed V and J ends, which lost 2 bases and 1 base, there was a span of 9 bases. The CDR3 is CASSLSQASYEQYF. As DNA, the CDR3 is TGTGCCAGCAGCTTATCACAGGCTTCCTACGAGCAGTACTTC.

The rearrangement links TRBV6-5 to TRBJ2-3; maybe TRBD2 (6 bases). V lost 7 bases to trimming and J lost 2 bases, with 13 bases between them. CDR1 and CDR2 (germline): MNHEY, SVGAGI. There are 14 residues in the CDR3. The CDR3: CASKSRRATDTQYF. The CDR3 nucleotides read TGTGCCAGCAAGTCACGGAGGGCCACAGATACGCAGTATTTT.

V usage is TRBV5-4 and J usage is TRBJ1-1; no reliable D call. Trimming removed 4 bases at V and 4 bases at J, with 14 bases between. Germline-derived CDR1 and CDR2 are SGHNT and YYREEE (reference sequence). The CDR3 covers 14 residues. The CDR3 protein is CASSRAGIGTEAFF. CDR3 sequence (DNA): TGTGCCAGCAGCAGGGCGGGGATCGGCACTGAAGCTTTCTTT.

The gene calls are TRBV5-1 and TRBJ1-4, with D possibly TRBD1 on 5 matching bases. Germline assignment: CDR1 SGHRS and CDR2 YFSETQ. The length of the CDR3 is 16 residues. V lost 4 bases and J lost 3, with 16 bases in between. The CDR3 nucleotides are TGCGCCAGCAGCACCTCTACGGGGGGGGCTAATGAAAAACTGTTTTTT. As protein: CASSTSTGGANEKLFF.